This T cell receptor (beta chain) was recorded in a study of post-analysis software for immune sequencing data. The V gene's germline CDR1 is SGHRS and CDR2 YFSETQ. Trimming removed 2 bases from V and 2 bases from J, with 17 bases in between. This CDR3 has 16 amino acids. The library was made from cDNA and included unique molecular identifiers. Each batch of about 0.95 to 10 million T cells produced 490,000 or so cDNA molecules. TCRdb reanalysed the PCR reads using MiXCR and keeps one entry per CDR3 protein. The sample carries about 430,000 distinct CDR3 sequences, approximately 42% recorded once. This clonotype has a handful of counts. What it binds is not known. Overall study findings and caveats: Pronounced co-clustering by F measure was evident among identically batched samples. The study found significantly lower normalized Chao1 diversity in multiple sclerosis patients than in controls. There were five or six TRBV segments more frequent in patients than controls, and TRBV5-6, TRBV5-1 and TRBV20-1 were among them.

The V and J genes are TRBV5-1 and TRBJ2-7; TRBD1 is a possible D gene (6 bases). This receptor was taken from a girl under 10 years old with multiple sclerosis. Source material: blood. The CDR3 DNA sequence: TGCGCCAGCAGCTTCGGGGCAGGGGTCAAAACCTACGAGCAGTACTTC. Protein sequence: CASSFGAGVKTYEQYF.